This T cell receptor beta chain was identified during a study of OX40 agonist ivuxolimab in advanced cancers. Concerning the study at large: Ivuxolimab was an agonistic, fully human IgG2 monoclonal antibody directed against OX40 (CD134), a costimulatory receptor. Intravenous ivuxolimab was administered to patients every 2 weeks at six dose levels: 0.01, 0.1, 0.3, 1.5, 3 and 10 mg/kg. Of the approximately 54 dose-escalation patients, hepatocellular carcinoma was present in about 20, melanoma in around 15, renal cell carcinoma in 9 and head and neck cancer in 9. A male proportion of 70% to 90% and a mean age of 60 years, ranging from 23 to 79, were recorded for the dose-escalation cohort. Prior anti-PD-1, anti-PD-L1 or anti-CTLA-4 therapy was permitted, and checkpoint inhibitors had been received by roughly two fifths of dose-escalation patients. Partial responses occurred in three dose-escalation patients: two with cutaneous melanoma and one with hepatocellular carcinoma. The purpose of peripheral TCRbeta sequencing was to test whether ivuxolimab changed TCR sequence diversity and led to clonal T-cell expansion. The paper reports the monotherapy dose-escalation portion (N of about 54 patients) of the phase I ivuxolimab trial. What the research found in general, with its limitations: The antigen specificity of the clonally expanded peripheral T cells was not determined. Low levels of normalized T-cell clonal expansion were also seen in some nonresponding patients. Partial responders in the 0.1-3.0 mg/kg groups had among the lowest normalized peripheral clonal expansion, especially among CD8+ T cells. At doses of 0.1 to 3.0 mg/kg, clonal expansion of both CD4+ and CD8+ blood T cells was observed from baseline to week 6. After ivuxolimab, expanded clones were on average more numerous among CD8+ T cells than among CD4+ T cells.

The sample holds one count of this clone. It lacks a known antigen. No clone much larger than this one lies a single base away; base qualities are absent. To sequence the TCRbeta CDR3 region, genomic DNA was isolated from the sorted cells. TCRbeta CDR3 regions were sequenced using the immunoSEQ Assay. TCRdb carries this immuneACCESS record with in-frame sequences only. Its versions omit some clonotypes, under half of them owing to an unresolved V gene in the studies checked, with the rest unexplained. This sample lists approximately 100,000 clones; around nine tenths were detected once. Jointly, the top ten make up about 0.5% of the sample. The trial excluded patients who had a history of autoimmune disease or who were on systemic immunosuppression. Peripheral blood for TCR sequencing was collected from all dose cohorts at baseline, on cycle 4 day 1, and on cycle 7 day 1. Samples were obtained from an open-label, multicenter, first-in-human phase I dose-escalation trial of ivuxolimab. Adults with locally advanced or metastatic head and neck squamous cell, hepatocellular, melanoma or renal cell carcinoma were enrolled in the trial. Before TCR sequencing, CD4+ and CD8+ T cells were separately sorted from peripheral blood.

Measured from the cysteine to the phenylalanine, the CDR3 is 14 residues long. The retained sequence is limited to the CDR3, 42 bases, with the frame set at the first base. The junction shows trimming of 9 bases on V and 4 bases on J, plus 13 bases between the germline ends. The germline V gene (reference sequence) sets CDR1 to LNHDA and CDR2 to SQIVND. The V and J segments used are TRBV19 and TRBJ2-6; no D segment can be confidently identified. The sequence was obtained from an adult with an advanced solid tumor such as melanoma, head and neck, liver or kidney cancer. Sample: CD4+ or CD8+ T cells sorted from blood, taken in a trial of the OX40 agonist ivuxolimab. This receptor has the CDR3 CASAGPPGANVLTF. The sequence in DNA is TGTGCCAGCGCAGGTCCCCCCGGGGCCAACGTCCTGACTTTC.